The rows below give T cell receptor beta chains drawn from one sample of a study of post-analysis software for immune sequencing data. MiXCR, applied by TCRdb to the PCR reads, yields one record per CDR3 protein. The repertoire holds fewer than 700,000 distinct CDR3 sequences, with 44% as singletons. Sequenced sample: blood. The receptors here all came from a girl aged 10-17 years with multiple sclerosis. Each CDR3 is given with its conserved first and last residue. The order of the fields is D gene, clone size, V gene, J gene, CDR3 protein, CDR3 DNA. D genes are given only for firm matches. The size field is filled for only some rows; it gives once, few, many or a size class.

-	-	TRBV4-1	TRBJ1-2	CASSQLGQSNYGYTF	TGCGCCAGCAGCCAATTAGGGCAATCTAACTATGGCTACACCTTC
-	few	TRBV3-1	TRBJ2-3	CASSPSGAGAGGTQYF	TGTGCCAGCAGCCCTTCTGGGGCGGGGGCTGGAGGTACGCAGTATTTT
-	-	TRBV6-1	TRBJ1-1	CASSEREDTEAFF	TGTGCCAGCAGTGAAAGGGAGGACACTGAAGCTTTCTTT
TRBD1	-	TRBV7-2	TRBJ2-7	CASSIDGQGIYEQYF	TGTGCCAGCAGCATCGATGGACAGGGAATCTACGAGCAGTACTTC
-	-	TRBV12-3/TRBV12-4	TRBJ2-5	CASSPGQLEETQYF	TGTGCCAGCAGTCCCGGACAGTTAGAAGAGACCCAGTACTTC
-	-	TRBV7-2	TRBJ2-7	CASSLALEQYF	TGTGCCAGCAGCTTAGCTCTCGAGCAGTACTTC
-	-	TRBV6-1	TRBJ2-7	CASSVQGFSYEQYF	TGTGCCAGCAGTGTTCAGGGATTCTCCTACGAGCAGTACTTC
-	many	TRBV4-1	TRBJ1-2	CASSQGDGYTF	TGCGCCAGCAGCCAAGGGGACGGCTACACCTTC
TRBD1	few	TRBV12-3/TRBV12-4	TRBJ1-2	CASSLAAQGAADGYTF	TGTGCCAGCAGTTTAGCCGCGCAGGGGGCGGCCGATGGCTACACCTTC
-	-	TRBV12-3/TRBV12-4	TRBJ1-5	CASSFTTGQPQHF	TGTGCCAGCAGTTTTACAACCGGTCAGCCCCAGCATTTT
-	-	TRBV5-1	TRBJ1-1	CATQRDVNTEAFF	TGCGCCACCCAGAGAGACGTTAACACTGAAGCTTTCTTT
-	few	TRBV29-1	TRBJ2-1	CSVVGASTNTYNEQFF	TGCAGCGTTGTCGGAGCCTCAACAAACACCTACAATGAGCAGTTCTTC
-	few	TRBV20-1	TRBJ2-7	CSARRAGPTTYEQYF	TGCAGTGCTAGGCGGGCGGGACCGACTACATACGAGCAGTACTTC
TRBD1	-	TRBV6-4	TRBJ2-7	CASSETGTGDEQYF	TGTGCCAGCAGCGAAACCGGGACAGGGGACGAGCAGTACTTC
TRBD1	-	TRBV20-1	TRBJ2-1	CSARAPQGEYNEQFF	TGCAGTGCTAGAGCCCCCCAGGGGGAGTACAATGAGCAGTTCTTC
-	few	TRBV4-2	TRBJ2-5	CASSHAFSGLGHRGGEQYF	TGTGCCAGCAGCCACGCTTTTTCGGGTCTTGGGCACCGGGGCGGTGAGCAGTACTTC
TRBD2	-	TRBV10-3	TRBJ2-7	CAISERLASTYEQYF	TGTGCCATCAGTGAGAGACTAGCATCTACCTACGAGCAGTACTTC
-	few	TRBV7-9	TRBJ2-7	CASSPLTRVLYEQYF	TGTGCCAGCAGTCCTTTAACTAGGGTACTCTACGAGCAGTACTTC
TRBD1	-	TRBV6-2/TRBV6-3	TRBJ2-7	CASSAGDSGYKQYF	TGTGCCAGCAGTGCCGGGGACAGCGGCTACAAGCAGTACTTC
TRBD1	-	TRBV12-3/TRBV12-4	TRBJ2-7	CASRSADRVYEQYF	TGTGCCAGCAGGAGCGCGGACAGGGTGTACGAGCAGTACTTC
-	-	TRBV7-9	TRBJ2-5	CASSFGGVETQYF	TGTGCCAGCAGCTTCGGGGGCGTAGAGACCCAGTACTTC
-	-	TRBV5-1	TRBJ2-1	CASSKTRPSYNEQFF	TGCGCCAGCAGCAAAACGCGGCCGTCCTACAATGAGCAGTTCTTC
-	-	TRBV3-1	TRBJ2-3	CASSQESWGFTDTQYF	TGTGCCAGCAGCCAAGAGTCCTGGGGCTTCACAGATACGCAGTATTTT
TRBD1	-	TRBV7-8	TRBJ1-1	CASSLRTGTTEAFF	TGTGCCAGCAGCCTAAGGACAGGGACAACTGAAGCTTTCTTT
TRBD1	-	TRBV4-1	TRBJ1-2	CASSQVSGQLNYGYTF	TGCGCCAGCAGCCAAGTCTCGGGACAGTTAAACTATGGCTACACCTTC
-	-	TRBV29-1	TRBJ2-3	CSVEGLISTDTQYF	TGCAGCGTTGAGGGACTTATTAGCACAGATACGCAGTATTTT
TRBD1	-	TRBV29-1	TRBJ2-1	CSVGTGLTTNNEQFF	TGCAGCGTTGGGACAGGGTTAACGACTAACAATGAGCAGTTCTTC
TRBD1	-	TRBV27	TRBJ1-5	CASSPGQGRINNQPQHF	TGTGCCAGCAGCCCCGGACAGGGGAGAATAAACAATCAGCCCCAGCATTTT
TRBD1	few	TRBV12-3/TRBV12-4	TRBJ1-2	CASTDRAYGYTF	TGTGCCAGCACGGACAGGGCGTATGGCTACACCTTC
-	few	TRBV29-1	TRBJ2-7	CSEGASGKTYEQYF	TGCAGCGAGGGGGCTAGCGGAAAAACCTACGAGCAGTACTTC
-	-	TRBV12-3/TRBV12-4	TRBJ1-2	CASSFGQGPGYTF	TGTGCCAGCAGTTTCGGGCAGGGACCCGGCTACACCTTC
-	few	TRBV4-1	TRBJ1-2	CASSHPQGGYTF	TGCGCCAGCAGCCACCCGCAGGGAGGCTACACCTTC
-	-	TRBV9	TRBJ1-1	CASSVNPKSDTEAFF	TGTGCCAGCAGCGTTAACCCCAAATCGGACACTGAAGCTTTCTTT
-	-	TRBV5-1	TRBJ2-3	CASSFLQEGTDTQYF	TGCGCCAGCAGCTTTCTACAGGAGGGCACAGATACGCAGTATTTT
-	-	TRBV20-1	TRBJ2-1	CSGWVGGALDNEQFF	TGCAGTGGCTGGGTCGGGGGTGCATTAGACAATGAGCAGTTCTTC
-	few	TRBV10-3	TRBJ2-1	CAISYGSEGNEQFF	TGTGCCATCAGTTACGGGAGCGAGGGCAATGAGCAGTTCTTC
TRBD2	-	TRBV3-1	TRBJ2-5	CASSQYTSGVETYQETQYF	TGTGCCAGCAGCCAGTATACTAGCGGGGTTGAGACGTACCAAGAGACCCAGTACTTC
TRBD1	-	TRBV27	TRBJ2-7	CASSRQGSTYEQYF	TGTGCCAGCAGTCGACAGGGGTCTACCTACGAGCAGTACTTC
-	-	TRBV20-1	TRBJ2-3	CSARDPSRTDTQYF	TGCAGTGCTAGAGATCCCTCGCGGACAGATACGCAGTATTTT
TRBD1	-	TRBV7-3	TRBJ2-7	CASSLTGQSSYEQYF	TGTGCCAGCAGCTTAACGGGACAGTCTTCCTACGAGCAGTACTTC
-	-	TRBV29-1	TRBJ1-2	CSVERGTYTF	TGCAGCGTTGAACGTGGGACCTACACCTTC
TRBD1	-	TRBV5-1	TRBJ2-7	CASSYGTARDEQYF	TGCGCCAGCAGCTACGGGACAGCGAGGGACGAGCAGTACTTC
-	few	TRBV20-1	TRBJ2-7	CSARDPPEQYF	TGCAGTGCTAGAGATCCCCCCGAGCAGTACTTC
-	-	TRBV6-6	TRBJ1-6	CASRLQGRGDSPLHF	TGTGCCAGCAGACTACAGGGACGCGGGGACTCACCCCTCCACTTT
TRBD1	-	TRBV29-1	TRBJ2-7	CSVELFTGGSSYEQYF	TGCAGCGTTGAACTTTTTACAGGGGGCTCATCCTACGAGCAGTACTTC
TRBD2	-	TRBV9	TRBJ2-7	CASSGGTSGGSNEQYF	TGTGCCAGCAGCGGCGGGACTAGCGGGGGGAGCAACGAGCAGTACTTC
TRBD2	-	TRBV10-3	TRBJ2-7	CAISDSGLAGGLYEQYF	TGTGCCATCAGTGACTCCGGACTAGCGGGAGGTTTATACGAGCAGTACTTC
-	few	TRBV15	TRBJ2-5	CATSRQGKGETQYF	TGTGCCACCAGCAGACAGGGAAAGGGAGAGACCCAGTACTTC
TRBD1	few	TRBV5-1	TRBJ1-5	CASSPRTGEDQPQHF	TGCGCCAGCAGCCCGCGGACAGGGGAAGATCAGCCCCAGCATTTT
TRBD2	-	TRBV7-9	TRBJ2-1	CASSPSGVRQFF	TGTGCCAGCAGCCCTAGCGGGGTAAGGCAGTTCTTC